This TCR beta chain was captured in a study of low-dose radiotherapy and immunotherapy resistance in tumors. TRAV- and TRBV-specific primers were used for first-strand cDNA, which covered alpha and beta chains. TCR amplification used roughly 20 PCR cycles, a constant-region primer and a V-primer adapter. In TCRdb, the reads were re-called with MiXCR into one record per CDR3 protein. The profile shows some 57,000 distinct CDR3 sequences, about 25% of them singletons. The time point: after trial treatment. This sample's treatment: LDRT plus nivolumab, ipilimumab, low-dose cyclophosphamide and aspirin (RACIN trial). Ten or more counts support this clonotype. The CDR3 contains 13 residues. From germline, CDR1 is KGHSH and CDR2 LQKENI. Deletions cut 2 bases from V and 5 bases from J, with 10 bases between.

This clonotype originated in a male donor with prostate cancer. The V call is TRBV18, the J call TRBJ2-7; D gene uncertain. The sample was PBMCs, taken after low-dose radiotherapy plus immunotherapy. The CDR3 protein is CASSPVGNHEQYF. CDR3 nucleotide sequence: TGTGCCAGCTCACCAGTAGGGAACCACGAGCAGTACTTC. The full variable domain, with the rest looked up from reference TRBV18 and TRBJ2-7, is NAGVMQNPRHLVRRRGQEARLRCSPMKGHSHVYWYRQLPEEGLKFMVYLQKENIIDESGMPKERFSAEFPKEGPSILRIQQVVRGDSAAYFCASSPVGNHEQYFGPGTRLTVT.